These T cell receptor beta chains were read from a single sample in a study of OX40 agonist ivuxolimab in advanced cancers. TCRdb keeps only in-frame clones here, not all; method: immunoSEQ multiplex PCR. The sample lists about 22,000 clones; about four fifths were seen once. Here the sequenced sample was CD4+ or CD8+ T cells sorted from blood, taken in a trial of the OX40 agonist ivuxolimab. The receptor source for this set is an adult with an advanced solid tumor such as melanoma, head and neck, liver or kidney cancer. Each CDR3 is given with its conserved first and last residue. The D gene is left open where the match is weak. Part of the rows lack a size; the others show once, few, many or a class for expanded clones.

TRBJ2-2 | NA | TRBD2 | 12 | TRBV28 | CAILGRAGELFF | TGTGCCATCCTCGGGAGGGCCGGGGAGCTGTTTTTT
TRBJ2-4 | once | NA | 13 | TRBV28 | CASSIPTGSIQYF | TGTGCCAGCAGTATCCCAACAGGGAGCATTCAGTACTTC
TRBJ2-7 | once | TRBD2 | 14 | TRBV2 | CASSSSGGAVEQYF | TGTGCCAGCAGTTCTAGCGGGGGGGCCGTTGAGCAGTACTTC
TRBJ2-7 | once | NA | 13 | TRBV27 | CASSASLGGEQYF | TGTGCCAGCAGTGCTTCTCTGGGGGGCGAGCAGTACTTC
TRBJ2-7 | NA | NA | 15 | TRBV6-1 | CASRMDGASSYEQYF | TGTGCCAGCAGGATGGACGGGGCGAGCTCCTACGAGCAGTACTTC
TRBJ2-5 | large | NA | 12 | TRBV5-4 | CASSLWGETQYF | TGTGCCAGCAGCTTGTGGGGAGAGACCCAGTACTTC
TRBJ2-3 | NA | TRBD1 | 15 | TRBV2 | CASRRTGALTDTQYF | TGTGCCAGCAGAAGGACAGGGGCGCTCACAGATACGCAGTATTTT
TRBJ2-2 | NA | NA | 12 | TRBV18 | CASPLYTGELFF | TGTGCCAGCCCTTTATACACCGGGGAGCTGTTTTTT
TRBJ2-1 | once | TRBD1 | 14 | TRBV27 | CASGTWTGGLEQFF | TGTGCCAGCGGAACGTGGACAGGGGGGCTTGAGCAGTTCTTC
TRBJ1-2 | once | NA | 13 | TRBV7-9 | CASSPDRHYGYTF | TGTGCCAGCAGCCCCGACAGGCACTATGGCTACACCTTC
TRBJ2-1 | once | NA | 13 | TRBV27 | CASSLHNYNEQFF | TGTGCCAGCAGTTTACACAACTACAATGAGCAGTTCTTC
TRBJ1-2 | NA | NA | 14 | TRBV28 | CASSPAEANYGYTF | TGTGCCAGCAGTCCCGCAGAAGCTAACTATGGCTACACCTTC
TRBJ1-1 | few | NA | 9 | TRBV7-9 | CASSPGAFF | TGTGCCAGCAGCCCCGGGGCTTTCTTT
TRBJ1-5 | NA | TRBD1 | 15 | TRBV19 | CASKPQGGGYQPQHF | TGTGCCAGTAAACCACAGGGGGGGGGCTATCAGCCCCAGCATTTT
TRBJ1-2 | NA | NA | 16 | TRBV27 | CASRETGGPYNYGYTF | TGTGCCAGCAGGGAGACAGGAGGCCCCTACAACTATGGCTACACCTTC
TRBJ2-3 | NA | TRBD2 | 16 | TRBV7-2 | CASSPGTSGGWDTQYF | TGTGCCAGCAGCCCTGGGACTAGCGGGGGGTGGGATACGCAGTATTTT
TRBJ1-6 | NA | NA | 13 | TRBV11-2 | CASSLGGNSPLHF | TGTGCCAGCAGCTTAGGGGGGAATTCACCCCTCCACTTT
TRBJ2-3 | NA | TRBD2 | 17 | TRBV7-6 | CASSLTWTSDSTDTQYF | TGTGCCAGCAGCTTAACCTGGACTAGCGATAGCACAGATACGCAGTATTTT
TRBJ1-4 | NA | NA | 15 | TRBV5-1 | CASSAMPGVNEKLFF | TGCGCCAGCAGCGCAATGCCGGGGGTTAATGAAAAACTGTTTTTT
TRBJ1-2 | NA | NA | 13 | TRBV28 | CASSFFTEQGYTF | TGTGCCAGCAGTTTTTTCACAGAACAGGGCTACACCTTC
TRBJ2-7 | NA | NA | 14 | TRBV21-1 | CASIFQGDAYEQYF | TGTGCCAGCATATTCCAAGGGGATGCCTACGAGCAGTACTTC
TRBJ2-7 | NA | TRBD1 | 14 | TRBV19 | CASSMTGGAYEQYF | TGTGCCAGTAGTATGACAGGGGGTGCCTACGAGCAGTACTTC
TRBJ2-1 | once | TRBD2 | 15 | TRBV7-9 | CASSALAGAYNEQFF | TGTGCCAGCAGCGCCCTAGCGGGGGCCTACAATGAGCAGTTCTTC
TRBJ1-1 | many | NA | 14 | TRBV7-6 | CASSLEVPNTEAFF | TGTGCCAGCAGCTTGGAGGTCCCGAACACTGAAGCTTTCTTT
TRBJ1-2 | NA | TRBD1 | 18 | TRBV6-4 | CASSDPPRRKTGSYGYTF | TGTGCCAGCAGTGACCCCCCCCGAAGAAAGACAGGGTCCTATGGCTACACCTTC
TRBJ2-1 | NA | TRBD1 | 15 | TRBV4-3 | CASSSDRNSYNEQFF | TGCGCCAGCAGCTCGGACAGGAACTCCTACAATGAGCAGTTCTTC
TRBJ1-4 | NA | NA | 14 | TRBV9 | CASSVGGNNEKLFF | TGTGCCAGCAGCGTAGGGGGGAATAATGAAAAACTGTTTTTT
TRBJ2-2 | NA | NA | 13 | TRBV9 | CASSGRVTGELFF | TGTGCCAGCAGCGGTAGGGTCACCGGGGAGCTGTTTTTT
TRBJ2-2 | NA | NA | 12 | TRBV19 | CASSMRFGELFF | TGTGCCAGTAGTATGAGGTTCGGGGAGCTGTTTTTT
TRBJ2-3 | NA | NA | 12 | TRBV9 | CASSVDAGLQYF | TGTGCCAGCAGCGTAGACGCGGGATTGCAGTATTTT
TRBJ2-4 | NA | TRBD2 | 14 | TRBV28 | CASRPREGRNIQYF | TGTGCCAGCAGACCCCGGGAGGGTCGAAACATTCAGTACTTC